Listed below are T cell receptor beta chains from one sample, sequenced in a study of spatial heterogeneity in lung cancer. Via MiXCR, TCRdb re-called the 5' RACE reads, giving one row per CDR3 protein. The sample comprises about 7,700 distinct CDR3 sequences, less than 20% of which are singletons, and approximately 16% rests with the top ten. Here the sequenced sample was normal lung tissue next to the tumor, taken at surgery. Receptors originate from a male donor with early-stage non-small cell lung cancer. CDR3s include the opening cysteine and the closing phenylalanine or tryptophan. A D gene is named only where the DNA matches it firmly. Some rows have no size entry. The others give once, few or many, or a class for an expanded clone.

cdr3_aa cdr3_nt j_call v_call d_call clone_size
CASKGDANQPQHF TGTGCCAGCAAAGGGGATGCCAATCAGCCCCAGCATTTT TRBJ1-5 TRBV2 NA NA
CSARSSGTDTQYF TGCAGTGCTAGGTCTAGCGGCACAGATACGCAGTATTTT TRBJ2-3 TRBV20-1 NA many
CASSSGTGYYEQYF TGTGCCAGCAGCTCTGGGACAGGGTACTACGAGCAGTACTTC TRBJ2-7 TRBV11-1 TRBD1 few
CASSLSSGRRYEQYF TGTGCCAGCAGTCTCTCCAGCGGGAGGCGGTACGAGCAGTACTTC TRBJ2-7 TRBV12-3/TRBV12-4 TRBD2 many
CATVADPQGQPQHF TGTGCCACAGTCGCGGACCCTCAGGGTCAGCCCCAGCATTTT TRBJ1-5 TRBV10-3 NA few
CASRRGGVNTEAFF TGTGCCAGCAGAAGGGGAGGGGTGAACACTGAAGCTTTCTTT TRBJ1-1 TRBV27 NA few
CASRDRSTNEKLFF TGTGCCAGCAGGGACCGGTCAACTAATGAAAAACTGTTTTTT TRBJ1-4 TRBV6-6 NA many
CASSYWTGSGETQYF TGTGCCAGCAGCTACTGGACAGGGTCGGGCGAGACCCAGTACTTC TRBJ2-5 TRBV12-3/TRBV12-4 TRBD1 NA
CASSLAGGDIYEQYF TGTGCCAGCAGTCTAGCGGGAGGGGATATTTACGAGCAGTACTTC TRBJ2-7 TRBV27 TRBD2 few
CASSLFSAGFYNEQFF TGTGCCAGCAGTTTATTTTCGGCAGGATTTTACAATGAGCAGTTCTTC TRBJ2-1 TRBV28 NA few
CASSLAGGLETQYF TGTGCCAGCAGTTTAGCGGGGGGGCTAGAGACCCAGTACTTC TRBJ2-5 TRBV7-6 TRBD2 many
CASSQEGGRYNVLTF TGTGCCAGCAGCCAAGAGGGAGGCCGATACAACGTCCTGACTTTC TRBJ2-6 TRBV14 NA NA
CASSYQGVAEAFF TGTGCCAGCAGTTACCAGGGGGTTGCTGAAGCTTTCTTT TRBJ1-1 TRBV6-5 TRBD1 few
CASSLTAGYNEQFF TGTGCCAGCAGCCTGACAGCGGGGTACAATGAGCAGTTCTTC TRBJ2-1 TRBV7-9 TRBD2 medium-sized
CSVESGNTIYF TGCAGCGTTGAGAGTGGAAACACCATATATTTT TRBJ1-3 TRBV29-1 NA many
CASSLEAGSGANVLTF TGCGCCAGCAGCTTGGAAGCAGGCTCTGGGGCCAACGTCCTGACTTTC TRBJ2-6 TRBV5-1 NA NA
CASSLDYLGSGQRNEQFF TGTGCCAGCAGCTTAGATTACCTCGGGAGCGGCCAACGGAATGAGCAGTTCTTC TRBJ2-1 TRBV7-9 NA NA
CSASLGSSYNSPLHF TGCAGTGCTAGTCTCGGGAGCTCCTATAATTCACCCCTCCACTTT TRBJ1-6 TRBV20-1 NA many
CASSLGDRVGEQYF TGTGCCAGCAGCTTAGGGGACAGGGTGGGCGAGCAGTACTTC TRBJ2-7 TRBV7-8 TRBD1 many